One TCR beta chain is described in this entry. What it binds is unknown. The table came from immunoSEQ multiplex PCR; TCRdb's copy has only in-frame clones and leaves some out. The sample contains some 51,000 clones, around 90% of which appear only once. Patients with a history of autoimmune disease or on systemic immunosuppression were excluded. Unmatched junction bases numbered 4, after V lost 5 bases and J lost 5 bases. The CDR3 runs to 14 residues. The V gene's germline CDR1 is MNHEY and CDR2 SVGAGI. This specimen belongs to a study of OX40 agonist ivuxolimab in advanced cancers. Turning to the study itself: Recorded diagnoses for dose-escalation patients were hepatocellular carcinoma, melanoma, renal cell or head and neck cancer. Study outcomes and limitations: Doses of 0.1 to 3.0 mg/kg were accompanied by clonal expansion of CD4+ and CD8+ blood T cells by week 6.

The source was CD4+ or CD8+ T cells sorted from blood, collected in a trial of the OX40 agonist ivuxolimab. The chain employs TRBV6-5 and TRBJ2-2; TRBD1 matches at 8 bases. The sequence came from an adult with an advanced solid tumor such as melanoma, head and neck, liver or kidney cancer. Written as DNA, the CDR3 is TGTGCCAGCAGTCCACGACAGGGGACCGGGGAGCTGTTTTTT. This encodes CASSPRQGTGELFF.